Listed below are T cell receptor beta chains from one sample, sequenced in a study of cytomegalovirus exposure and HLA in healthy donors. Data came from immunoSEQ multiplex PCR; TCRdb stores just in-frame clones and leaves some out. This sample has roughly 140,000 clones, with approximately 85% found just once. Sequencing input: PBMCs. Source of these receptors: a man between 50 and 59 years old in good health and CMV-seropositive. CDR3s include the opening cysteine and the closing phenylalanine or tryptophan. The order of the fields is V gene, clone size, D gene, CDR3 protein. The D gene is left open where the match is weak. Size is stated for part of the rows, as once, few or many counts, or as a class when the clone is expanded.

V gene: TRBV5-1; clone size: few; D gene: TRBD2; CDR3 protein: CASSLAPGLGDTYEQYF
V gene: TRBV27; clone size: once; D gene: NA; CDR3 protein: CASSLDRYYGYTF
V gene: TRBV29-1; clone size: NA; D gene: TRBD1; CDR3 protein: CSVEATGVNTEAFF
V gene: TRBV7-9; clone size: NA; D gene: TRBD1; CDR3 protein: CASSPRARGRFTGELFF
V gene: TRBV10-2; clone size: NA; D gene: TRBD2; CDR3 protein: CASYLSGLAGGPHNEQFF
V gene: TRBV4-2; clone size: NA; D gene: TRBD2; CDR3 protein: CASSQAGTSGKGYEQYF
V gene: TRBV11-2; clone size: NA; D gene: NA; CDR3 protein: CASSPHPERAITDTQYF
V gene: TRBV6-6; clone size: NA; D gene: TRBD2; CDR3 protein: CASSWGTSLYNEQFF
V gene: TRBV19; clone size: few; D gene: NA; CDR3 protein: CASSPLAGLISYEQYF
V gene: TRBV28; clone size: NA; D gene: TRBD1; CDR3 protein: CASPGTGGIGTNTEAFF